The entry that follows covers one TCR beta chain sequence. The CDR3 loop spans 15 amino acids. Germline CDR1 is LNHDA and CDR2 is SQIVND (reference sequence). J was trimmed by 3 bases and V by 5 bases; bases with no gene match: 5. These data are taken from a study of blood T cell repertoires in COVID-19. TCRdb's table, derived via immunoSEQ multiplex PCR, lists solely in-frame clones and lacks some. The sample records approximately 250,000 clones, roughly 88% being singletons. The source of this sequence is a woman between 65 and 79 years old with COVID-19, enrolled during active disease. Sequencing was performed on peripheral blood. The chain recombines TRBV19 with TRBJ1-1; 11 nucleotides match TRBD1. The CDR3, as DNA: TGTGCCAGTAGTCCCAGGACAGGGGGCTACACTGAAGCTTTCTTT. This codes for CASSPRTGGYTEAFF.